Listed here is a single TCR beta chain. Antigen: not known. V lost 4 bases to trimming and J lost 6 bases; unmatched junction nucleotides: 12. There are 16 residues in the CDR3. CDR1 WNHNN and CDR2 SYGVQD come from the germline V gene (reference sequence). Sequencing used immunoSEQ multiplex PCR; TCRdb keeps in-frame clones, though not all of them. Counted here are 2 million to 3 million clones, approximately 94% occurring once; the ten biggest clones make up roughly 0.39%. This record belongs to a study of shared clonotypes between healthy human individuals. Whole-study findings and limits: Compared with clonotypes that all four donors shared, non-shared clonotypes had lower generation probabilities.

The TCR comes from a man between 18 and 35 years old in good health. Some clones in this sample may be carry-over from other donors' samples. The specimen sequenced was naive CD4+ T cells from PBMCs. As to subset: CD45RA+ positively selected. This chain links TRBV10-1 with TRBJ2-1; TRBD2 matches at 7 bases. In DNA, the CDR3 is TGCGCCAGCAGTGGGTCTAGCGGCACGTTACCCAATGAGCAGTTCTTC. As protein: CASSGSSGTLPNEQFF.